Shown below are 28 T cell receptor beta chains from a single sample sequenced in a study of blood T cells in healthy people across ages. Combining a sample-barcoded 5' primer with a J-beta primer mix, a second PCR ran for roughly 7 to 12 cycles. TCRdb analysed the 5' RACE reads with MiXCR anew, one entry per CDR3 protein. The data show about 1.6 million distinct CDR3 sequences, around 35% seen once. The specimen sequenced was blood. Every receptor here comes from a woman aged 25 to 39 in good health.

The rearrangement links TRBV12-3 or TRBV12-4 to TRBJ2-3; D might be TRBD2 (6 bases). The CDR3 extends over 15 amino acids. Trimming shortened V by 5 bases and J by 5 bases, and 17 bases separated the two germline ends. The CDR3 sequence: CASSVGGGRKDTQYF. The DNA of the CDR3 is TGTGCCAGCAGTGTGGGGGGAGGCAGAAAAGATACGCAGTATTTT.

The V call is TRBV25-1, the J call TRBJ2-5, with D hard to call. With 2 bases removed from V and 4 bases from J, the gap between germline ends came to 11 bases. CDR1 and CDR2 from the germline V gene are MGHDK and SYGVNS. The CDR3 contains 14 residues. CDR3 nucleotide sequence: TGTGCCAGCAGTGAAGTGGTAATTGGAGAGACCCAGTACTTC. This gives the protein CASSEVVIGETQYF.

This clonotype was counted ten times or more. The chain has TRBV5-1 and TRBJ2-1; 11 nucleotides line up with TRBD2. From germline, CDR1 is SGHRS and CDR2 YFSETQ. J gave up 9 bases and V 2 bases, and 7 bases lay outside the gene matches. The CDR3 sequence is 15 residues long. The CDR3 sequence: CASSFPTSGNGEQFF. The CDR3 region has the DNA TGCGCCAGCAGCTTCCCGACTAGCGGGAACGGTGAGCAGTTCTTC.

This clonotype came up a few times. V and J are TRBV5-6 and TRBJ2-1, with D possibly matching TRBD1 (6 bases). The V gene's germline CDR1 is SGHDT and CDR2 YYEEEE. The CDR3 length is 15 residues. V lost 4 bases and J lost 0, with 11 bases in between. The CDR3 is CASSKGGFSYNEQFF. CDR3 nucleotides: TGTGCCAGCAGCAAAGGGGGTTTCTCCTACAATGAGCAGTTCTTC.

V is TRBV10-3 and J is TRBJ2-3; D gene unclear. With 4 bases removed from V and 0 bases from J, the gap between germline ends came to 8 bases. Germline V gene data show CDR1 as ENHRY and CDR2 as SYGVKD. The CDR3 loop spans 14 amino acids. This CDR3 is CAISGEPSTDTQYF. In nucleotides, the CDR3 is TGTGCCATCAGTGGCGAACCTAGCACAGATACGCAGTATTTT.

This chain uses TRBV2 with TRBJ2-1; D possibly uses TRBD1 or TRBD2 (5 bases each). Germline loops: CDR1 SNHLY, CDR2 FYNNEI. V was cut by 6 bases and J by 5 bases, with 17 bases left in between. The CDR3 has 15 residues. DNA for the CDR3: TGTGCCAGCAGGGGGCGGACAACGGGGAACAATGAGCAGTTCTTC. Translating gives CASRGRTTGNNEQFF.

This clonotype was recorded a few times. This chain connects TRBV10-3 to TRBJ2-7; the match to TRBD1 covers 7 bases. With V trimmed by 8 bases and J by 4 bases, 11 bases remained unmatched. Germline loops: CDR1 ENHRY, CDR2 SYGVKD. This CDR3 contains 14 residues. Here the CDR3 DNA reads TGTGCCATCGGCCCCCAACAGGGGTTTTACGAGCAGTACTTC. The encoded protein is CAIGPQQGFYEQYF.

As regards this clonotype: One junction end disagrees with the germline gene, perhaps due to a read error. V is TRBV12-3 or TRBV12-4 and J is TRBJ2-7; D might be TRBD1 or TRBD2, each matching 5 bases. The CDR3 runs to 14 residues. This chain's CDR3 is CAGSLGTGPYEQYF. The CDR3 DNA is TGCGCCGGCAGTTTGGGGACCGGTCCCTACGAGCAGTACTTC.

The chain recombines TRBV5-1 with TRBJ2-7, with 8 bases lining up with TRBD1. The better agreement between TRBJ2-5 and the DNA end casts doubt on the J call. CDR1 and CDR2 from the germline V gene are SGHRS and YFSETQ. There are 15 residues in the CDR3. The CDR3 DNA sequence: TGCGCCAGCAACGTGGGACAGGATCTGTACGAGACCCAGTACTTC. This translates into CASNVGQDLYETQYF.

This clonotype was observed many times. This chain uses TRBV20-1 with TRBJ2-7; TRBD1 matches 8 bases. The CDR3 contains 14 residues. V lost 1 base to trimming and J lost 6 bases; unmatched junction nucleotides: 8. Germline lookup yields CDR1 DFQATT and CDR2 SNEGSKA (reference sequence). DNA of the CDR3: TGCAGTGCTAGAGCGGAGACAGGGGTACCCGAGCAGTACTTC. Amino acids: CSARAETGVPEQYF.

The gene calls are TRBV6-1 and TRBJ2-7; 8 nucleotides align to TRBD2. The CDR3 extends over 19 amino acids. Unmatched junction bases numbered 16, after V lost 0 bases and J lost 3 bases. In germline, CDR1 is MNHNS, CDR2 SASEGT. The CDR3 sequence is CASSEASGRYGRDGYEQYF. The CDR3, as DNA: TGTGCCAGCAGTGAAGCCAGCGGGAGATACGGACGGGACGGCTACGAGCAGTACTTC.

V and J are TRBV7-9 and TRBJ1-4; no definite D call. This CDR3 is built from 13 residues. Germline V CDR1 and CDR2: SEHNR, FQNEAQ (reference sequence). V was clipped by 6 bases and J by 8 bases, with 13 bases between them. Written as DNA, the CDR3 is TGTGCCAGCAGGATACGGAGTGGGGAAAAACTGTTTTTT. Translating it yields CASRIRSGEKLFF.

Turning to this clonotype: At one end, the junction sequence differs from germline, possibly due to a read error. The V and J genes are TRBV3-1 and TRBJ2-7; no clear D gene. CDR3 length: 11 residues. The germline V gene encodes CDR1 LGHDT and CDR2 YNNKEL (reference sequence). CDR3 region: CVSSLPGEQYF. The CDR3 nucleotides read TGTGTCAGCAGCCTCCCTGGGGAGCAGTACTTC.

The genes are TRBV30 and TRBJ2-7, with a tentative D call TRBD2 (6 bases). The CDR3 consists of 15 residues. With 0 bases removed from V and 3 bases from J, the gap between germline ends came to 15 bases. CDR1 is GTSNPN and CDR2 is SVGIG in the germline V gene (reference sequence). CDR3 region: CAWSVTEGPFYEQYF. CDR3 DNA sequence: TGTGCCTGGAGTGTTACGGAGGGGCCATTCTACGAGCAGTACTTC.

This chain connects TRBV7-2 to TRBJ2-3; D is unresolved. The CDR3 extends over 14 amino acids. V was cut by 2 bases and J by 6 bases, with 12 bases left in between. Germline V gene sequence: CDR1 SGHTA, CDR2 FQGNSA. CDR3 sequence reads: CASSLLRTSDTQYF. The CDR3, as DNA: TGTGCCAGCAGCTTATTACGGACCAGTGATACGCAGTATTTT.

This clonotype turned up a few times. The V gene is TRBV7-8, the J gene TRBJ2-1; 11 bases agree with TRBD2. CDR3 length: 17 residues. V shed 2 bases, J shed 5 bases, and the junction held 8 bases outside the gene matches. Germline V gene lookup returns CDR1 SGHVS and CDR2 FQNEAQ. CDR3 in DNA: TGTGCCAGCAGCTTAAGTAGGGGGACTAGCGGAAACAATGAGCAGTTCTTC. Protein sequence: CASSLSRGTSGNNEQFF.

The V call is TRBV30, the J call TRBJ2-5; D tentatively reads TRBD1 or TRBD2 (5 bases each). Germline V lookup: CDR1 GTSNPN, CDR2 SVGIG (reference sequence). V was pared by 3 bases and J by 5 bases, with 16 bases between. This CDR3 has 14 amino acids. The DNA for the CDR3 is TGTGCCTGGAGAGCCCACGGGACGGGGGAGACCCAGTACTTC. Translating it yields CAWRAHGTGETQYF.

In its sample, this clonotype was seen a few times. The rearrangement links TRBV29-1 to TRBJ1-1; a weak D match, TRBD1 (5 bases). The ends were cut back, 3 bases at V and 1 base at J, with 12 bases in the middle. This CDR3 is built from 14 residues. In germline, CDR1 is SQVTM, CDR2 ANQGSEA. Here the CDR3 DNA reads TGCAGCGTTGATGCAGGGTTCTCGAACACTGAAGCTTTCTTT. Residues: CSVDAGFSNTEAFF.

Only a few counts were recorded for this clonotype. The rearrangement links TRBV6-1 to TRBJ2-7; 13 bases match TRBD2. Germline CDR1 and CDR2: MNHNS and SASEGT. Unmatched junction bases numbered 12, after V lost 6 bases and J lost 4 bases. CDR3 size: 17 residues. This CDR3 is CASRGTSGIFPRYEQYF. The CDR3 DNA is TGTGCCAGCAGGGGGACTAGCGGGATTTTCCCTCGGTACGAGCAGTACTTC.

The chain combines TRBV20-1 with TRBJ2-3, with 13 positions matching TRBD2. The CDR3 is made up of 15 amino acids. V lost 8 bases to trimming and J lost 3 bases; unmatched junction nucleotides: 8. Germline V CDR1 and CDR2: DFQATT, SNEGSKA (reference sequence). CDR3 DNA: TGCAGTCCAATTCGGACTAGCGGGAGTACAGATACGCAGTATTTT. Translating it yields CSPIRTSGSTDTQYF.

The chain's CDR3 is CASSLVADRETQYF. The CDR3 DNA is TGCGCCAGCAGCTTGGTGGCTGATCGGGAGACCCAGTACTTC. The genes are TRBV5-1 and TRBJ2-5; D gene unclear. The germline gives CDR1 SGHRS, CDR2 YFSETQ. Trimming left V 0 bases short and J 5 bases short, with 11 bases between. The CDR3 is made up of 14 amino acids.

The CDR3 is CSAPTGPNYGYTF. CDR3 in DNA: TGCAGTGCCCCGACAGGGCCGAACTATGGCTACACCTTC. The chain recombines TRBV20-1 with TRBJ1-2; 7 bases map to TRBD1. The V gene end was trimmed by 6 bases and the J gene end by 2 bases; junction bases not matched to a gene: 6. The CDR3 contains 13 residues. In germline, CDR1 is DFQATT, CDR2 SNEGSKA (reference sequence).

The CDR3 sequence: CASRSTISGSTQYF. The CDR3, as DNA: TGTGCCAGCAGGAGTACGATTAGCGGGAGTACCCAGTACTTC. The rearrangement joins TRBV27 to TRBJ2-5, with 9 bases lining up with TRBD2. This CDR3 is 14 amino acids long. Germline trimming cut 6 bases from V and 8 bases from J; bases unmatched to any gene: 10. The germline CDR1 and CDR2 sequences are MNHEY and SMNVEV (reference sequence).

This clonotype has a handful of counts. The chain couples TRBV7-9 to TRBJ1-6; TRBD1 might be the D (6 bases). Trimming left V 2 bases short and J 5 bases short, with 13 bases between. There are 16 residues in the CDR3. The germline V gene has CDR1 SEHNR and CDR2 FQNEAQ (reference sequence). The CDR3: CASSLLQGYNNSPLHF. CDR3 in DNA: TGTGCCAGCAGCTTACTTCAGGGGTATAATAATTCACCCCTCCACTTT.

Only a few counts were recorded for this clonotype. It may be a read error: a sequence one base away is much more abundant. The chain is built from TRBV9 and TRBJ2-3, with D unresolved. This CDR3 is 14 amino acids long. The germline V gene has CDR1 SGDLS and CDR2 YYNGEE. V shed 0 bases and J shed 0 bases, with 5 bases lying between them. In DNA form, the CDR3 reads TGTGCCAGCAGCGTAGGAGAGAGCACAGATACGCAGTATTTT. Its translation: CASSVGESTDTQYF.

A few counts support this clonotype. The V gene is TRBV2, the J gene TRBJ2-7, with a possible D match to TRBD2 (6 bases). Germline CDR1 SNHLY, CDR2 FYNNEI. V lost 11 bases, J lost 6 bases, and 14 bases lay in between. This CDR3 contains 11 residues. CDR3 DNA: TGTGCCGTCCATTCCGGGGGCGAGCAGTACTTC. Its translation is CAVHSGGEQYF.

This clonotype showed up just a few times. The chain joins TRBV20-1 to TRBJ2-3; 10 bases agree with TRBD2. The V gene end was trimmed by 3 bases and the J gene end by 3 bases; junction bases not matched to a gene: 6. This CDR3 has 15 amino acids. Germline V gene data show CDR1 as DFQATT and CDR2 as SNEGSKA (reference sequence). The CDR3 is CSARDLAGVTDTQYF. CDR3 in DNA: TGCAGTGCTAGGGACCTAGCGGGAGTTACAGATACGCAGTATTTT.

Notes on this clonotype: With a much larger clone just one base away, this may be a read error. The chain joins TRBV29-1 to TRBJ2-3; D possibly corresponds to TRBD1 (5 bases). CDR3 size: 13 residues. Germline lookup yields CDR1 SQVTM and CDR2 ANQGSEA. CDR3 in amino acids: CGVKGVSTDTQYF. Written as DNA, the CDR3 is TGCGGCGTTAAAGGGGTTAGCACAGATACGCAGTATTTT.